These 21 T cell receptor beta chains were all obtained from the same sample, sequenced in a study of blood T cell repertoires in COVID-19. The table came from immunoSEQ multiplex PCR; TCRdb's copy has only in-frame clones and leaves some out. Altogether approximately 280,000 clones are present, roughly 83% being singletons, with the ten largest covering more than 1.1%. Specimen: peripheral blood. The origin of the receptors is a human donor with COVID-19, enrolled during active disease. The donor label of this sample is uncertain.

The CDR3 loop is CASSYSLRETGELFF. As DNA, the CDR3 is TGTGCCAGCAGTTACTCGCTTCGTGAGACCGGGGAGCTGTTTTTT. The chain employs TRBV6-2 or TRBV6-3 and TRBJ2-2; D unresolved. Trimming shortened V by 0 bases and J by 5 bases, and 10 bases separated the two germline ends. Per germline, CDR1 MNHEY and CDR2 SVGEGT. The CDR3 is 15 residues long.

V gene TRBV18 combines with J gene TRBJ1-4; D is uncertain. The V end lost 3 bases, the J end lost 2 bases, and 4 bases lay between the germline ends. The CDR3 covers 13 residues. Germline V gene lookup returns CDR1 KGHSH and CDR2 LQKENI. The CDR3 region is CASSPGTNEKLFF. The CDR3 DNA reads TGTGCCAGCTCACCCGGGACTAATGAAAAACTGTTTTTT. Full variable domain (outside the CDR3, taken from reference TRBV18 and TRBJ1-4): NAGVMQNPRHLVRRRGQEARLRCSPMKGHSHVYWYRQLPEEGLKFMVYLQKENIIDESGMPKERFSAEFPKEGPSILRIQQVVRGDSAAYFCASSPGTNEKLFFGSGTQLSVL.

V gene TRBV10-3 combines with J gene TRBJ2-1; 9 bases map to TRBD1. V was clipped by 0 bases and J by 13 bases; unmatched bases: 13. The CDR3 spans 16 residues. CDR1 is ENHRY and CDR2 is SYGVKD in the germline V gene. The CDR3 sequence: CAISESRAVQGAIQFF. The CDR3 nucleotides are TGTGCCATCAGTGAGTCCAGGGCCGTACAGGGGGCGATCCAGTTCTTC.

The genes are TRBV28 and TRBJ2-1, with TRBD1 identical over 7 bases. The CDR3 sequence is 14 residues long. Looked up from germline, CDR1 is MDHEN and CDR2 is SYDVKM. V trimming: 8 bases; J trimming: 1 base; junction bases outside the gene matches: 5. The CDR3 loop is CASGRQGSYNEQFF. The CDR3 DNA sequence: TGTGCCAGCGGTCGACAGGGATCCTACAATGAGCAGTTCTTC.

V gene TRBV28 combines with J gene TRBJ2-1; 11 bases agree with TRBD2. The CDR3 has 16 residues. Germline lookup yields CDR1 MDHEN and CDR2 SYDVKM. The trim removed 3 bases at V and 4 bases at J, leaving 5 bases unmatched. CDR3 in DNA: TGTGCCAGCAGTTTCCTAGCGGGAGGCTTATACAATGAGCAGTTCTTC. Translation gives CASSFLAGGLYNEQFF.

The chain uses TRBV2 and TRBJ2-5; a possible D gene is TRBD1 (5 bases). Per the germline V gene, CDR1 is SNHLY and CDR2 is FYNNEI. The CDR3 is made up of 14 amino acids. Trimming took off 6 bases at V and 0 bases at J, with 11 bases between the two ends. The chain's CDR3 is CASSHRTHQETQYF. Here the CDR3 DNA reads TGTGCCAGCAGCCACAGGACCCACCAAGAGACCCAGTACTTC.

CDR3 protein: CASSTRVGLAELYEQYF. The CDR3 DNA reads TGCGCCAGCAGCACCCGCGTGGGACTAGCGGAGTTGTACGAGCAGTACTTC. The V call is TRBV5-1, the J call TRBJ2-7, with TRBD2 identical over 11 bases. V lost 4 bases and J lost 4; bases outside the gene matches: 13. The CDR3 has 17 residues. CDR1 SGHRS and CDR2 YFSETQ come from the germline V gene.

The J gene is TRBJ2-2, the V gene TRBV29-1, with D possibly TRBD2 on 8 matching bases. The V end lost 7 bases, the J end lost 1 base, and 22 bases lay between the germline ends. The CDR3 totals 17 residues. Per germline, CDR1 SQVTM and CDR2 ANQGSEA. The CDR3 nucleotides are TGCAGCGCCCAGGGGGTCTTCGGGAGGGGGAACACCGGGGAGCTGTTTTTT. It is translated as CSAQGVFGRGNTGELFF.

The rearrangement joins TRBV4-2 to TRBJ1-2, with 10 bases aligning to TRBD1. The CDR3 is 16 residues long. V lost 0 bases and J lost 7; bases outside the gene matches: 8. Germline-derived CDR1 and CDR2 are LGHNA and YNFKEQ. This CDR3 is CASSQDIGQGVGGYTF. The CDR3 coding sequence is TGTGCCAGCAGCCAAGATATAGGACAGGGGGTGGGTGGCTACACCTTC.

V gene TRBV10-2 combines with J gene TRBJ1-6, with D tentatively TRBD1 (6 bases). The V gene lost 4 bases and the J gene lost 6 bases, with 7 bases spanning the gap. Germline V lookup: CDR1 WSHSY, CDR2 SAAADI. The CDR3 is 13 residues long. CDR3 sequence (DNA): TGCGCCAGCAGTGTGGACAGTAATTCACCCCTCCACTTT. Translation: CASSVDSNSPLHF.

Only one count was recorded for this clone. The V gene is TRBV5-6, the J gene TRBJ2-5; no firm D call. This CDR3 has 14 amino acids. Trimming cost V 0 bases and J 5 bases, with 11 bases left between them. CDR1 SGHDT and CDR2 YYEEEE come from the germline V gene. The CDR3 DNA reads TGTGCCAGCAGCTTGGGGAGTCCCCGGGAGACCCAGTACTTC. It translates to CASSLGSPRETQYF.

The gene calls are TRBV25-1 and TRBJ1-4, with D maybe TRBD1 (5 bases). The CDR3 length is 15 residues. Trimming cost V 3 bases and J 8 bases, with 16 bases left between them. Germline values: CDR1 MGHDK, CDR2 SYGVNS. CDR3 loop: CASSDYRRSTEKLFF. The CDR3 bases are TGTGCCAGCAGTGACTACAGGCGGAGTACGGAAAAACTGTTTTTT.

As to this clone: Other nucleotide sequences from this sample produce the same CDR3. CDR3 DNA sequence: TGTGCCAGCAGCTTAACCGAGGACACTGAAGCTTTCTTT. Protein: CASSLTEDTEAFF. The chain combines TRBV7-2 with TRBJ1-1; no clear D gene. Trimming removed 2 bases at V and 3 bases at J, with 7 bases between. CDR1 is SGHTA and CDR2 is FQGNSA in the germline V gene. The CDR3 spans 13 residues.

The CDR3 nucleotides read TGTGCCTGGAGTGTAGACAGTGTTAATGAAAAACTGTTTTTT. Translated: CAWSVDSVNEKLFF. The V and J genes are TRBV30 and TRBJ1-4; a possible D gene is TRBD1 (5 bases). CDR3 size: 14 residues. With 0 bases removed from V and 4 bases from J, the gap between germline ends came to 9 bases. Germline assignment: CDR1 GTSNPN and CDR2 SVGIG (reference sequence).

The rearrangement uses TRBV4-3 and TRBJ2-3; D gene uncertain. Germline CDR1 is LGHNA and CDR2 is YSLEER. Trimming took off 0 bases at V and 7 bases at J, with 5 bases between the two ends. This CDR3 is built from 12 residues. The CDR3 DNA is TGCGCCAGCAGCCAAGATTTCTATACGCAGTATTTT. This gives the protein CASSQDFYTQYF.

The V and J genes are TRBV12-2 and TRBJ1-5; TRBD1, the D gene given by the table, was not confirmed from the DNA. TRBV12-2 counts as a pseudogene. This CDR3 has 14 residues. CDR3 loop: CASRSKQLNQPQHF. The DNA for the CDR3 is TGTGCAAGTCGCTCCAAACAGCTTAATCAGCCCCAGCATTTT.

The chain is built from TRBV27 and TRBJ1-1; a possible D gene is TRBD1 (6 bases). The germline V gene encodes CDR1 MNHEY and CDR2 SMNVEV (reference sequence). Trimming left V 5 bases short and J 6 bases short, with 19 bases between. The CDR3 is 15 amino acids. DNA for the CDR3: TGTGCCAGCAGTCCCTCGGGGAGGGGGAGGCCTGAAGCTTTCTTT. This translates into CASSPSGRGRPEAFF.

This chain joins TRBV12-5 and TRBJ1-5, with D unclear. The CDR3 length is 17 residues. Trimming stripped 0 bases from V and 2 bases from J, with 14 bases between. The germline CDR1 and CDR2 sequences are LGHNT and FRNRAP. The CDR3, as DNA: TGTGCTAGTGGTTTGGTACGGGGAACGGGAGGCAATCAGCCCCAGCATTTT. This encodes CASGLVRGTGGNQPQHF. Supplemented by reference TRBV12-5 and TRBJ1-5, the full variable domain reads DARVTQTPRHKVTEMGQEVTMRCQPILGHNTVFWYRQTMMQGLELLAYFRNRAPLDDSGMPKDRFSAEMPDATLATLKIQPSEPRDSAVYFCASGLVRGTGGNQPQHFGDGTRLSIL.

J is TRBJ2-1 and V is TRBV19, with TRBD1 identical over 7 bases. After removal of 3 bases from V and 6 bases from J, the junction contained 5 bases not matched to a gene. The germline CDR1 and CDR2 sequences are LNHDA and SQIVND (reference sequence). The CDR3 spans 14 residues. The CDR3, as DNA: TGTGCCAGTAGTATCGACAGGGCTAGCAATGAGCAGTTCTTC. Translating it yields CASSIDRASNEQFF.

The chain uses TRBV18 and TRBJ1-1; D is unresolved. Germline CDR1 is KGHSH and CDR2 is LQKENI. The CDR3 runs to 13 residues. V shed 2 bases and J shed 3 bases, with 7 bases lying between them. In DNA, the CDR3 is TGTGCCAGCTCACCAGAGGAGGACACTGAAGCTTTCTTT. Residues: CASSPEEDTEAFF.

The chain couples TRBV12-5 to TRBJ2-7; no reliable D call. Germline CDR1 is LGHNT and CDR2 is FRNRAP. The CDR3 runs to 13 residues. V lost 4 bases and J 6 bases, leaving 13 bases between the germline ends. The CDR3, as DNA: TGTGCTAGTGGTTATGAGATCCTCCCCGAGCAGTACTTC. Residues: CASGYEILPEQYF.